The 27 T cell receptor beta chains below were found in one sample sequenced in a study of breast tumors, draining lymph nodes, adjacent tissues. TCRdb reprocessed the multiplex PCR reads via MiXCR and lists one record per CDR3 protein. The sample yields approximately 230,000 distinct CDR3 sequences, less than 40% seen once. Breast cancer patients provided tissue from their axillary draining lymph nodes. Sequencing was carried out using axillary lymph node tissue. These receptors came from a female donor with breast cancer. Some clones in this sample may be carry-over from other donors' samples.

For this clonotype: Since a much larger clone is just one base distant, this may be a read error. The chain links TRBV5-7 to TRBJ2-6; D is unresolved. TRBV5-7 is sorted into the ORF group, with uncertain function. CDR3 size: 15 residues. This CDR3 is CASGLLGPGANVLTF. The CDR3 coding sequence is TGTGCCAGCGGCTTGTTAGGGCCTGGGGCCAACGTCCTGACTTTC.

This clonotype has a single count. The CDR3, as DNA: TGTGCCAGCAGAACCAGACAGGGAAACACCGGGGAGCTGTTTTTT. Protein product: CASRTRQGNTGELFF. This rearrangement joins TRBV7-9 to TRBJ2-2; 7 bases map to TRBD1. This CDR3 comprises 15 residues. Trimming at V came to 6 bases and at J to 2 bases, leaving 6 bases not matched to a gene. CDR1 is SEHNR, CDR2 FQNEAQ, per germline (reference sequence).

This clonotype was observed many times. The CDR3 sequence: CASSSRGQYGYTF. CDR3 bases: TGTGCCAGCAGCTCCCGAGGGCAGTATGGCTACACCTTC. The chain links TRBV5-6 to TRBJ1-2; D call uncertain. This CDR3 has 13 amino acids. From germline, CDR1 is SGHDT and CDR2 YYEEEE. The germline V and J ends were trimmed by 3 bases and 5 bases, with 11 bases remaining between them.

This clonotype has ten or more counts. V is TRBV7-2 and J is TRBJ1-5, with TRBD1 matching 7 bases. CDR1 is SGHTA, CDR2 FQGNSA, per germline. There are 14 residues in the CDR3. V was clipped by 5 bases and J by 4 bases; unmatched bases: 5. CDR3 in amino acids: CASSPGTANQPQHF. The CDR3 bases are TGTGCCAGCAGCCCAGGGACAGCTAATCAGCCCCAGCATTTT.

For this clonotype: One end of the junction varies from germline; a read error may be responsible. J is TRBJ1-5 and V is TRBV20-1; no firm D call. Germline loops: CDR1 DFQATT, CDR2 SNEGSKA (reference sequence). The CDR3 has 12 residues. The CDR3 DNA reads TGCAGTACTAGTAACAGAAATCAGCCCCAGCATTTT. Residues: CSTSNRNQPQHF.

This chain joins TRBV7-2 and TRBJ1-4; TRBD1 agrees at 8 bases. The CDR3 covers 15 residues. From germline, CDR1 is SGHTA and CDR2 FQGNSA. Losses at the gene ends were 6 bases for V and 3 bases for J; bases not matched to a gene: 6. The CDR3 region has the DNA TGTGCCAGCAGTTTTCGGACAGGGCCTAATGAAAAACTGTTTTTT. As protein: CASSFRTGPNEKLFF.

This clonotype has a count of ten or more. The J gene is TRBJ1-2, the V gene TRBV4-2, with a tentative D call TRBD1 (6 bases). Germline CDR1 is LGHNA and CDR2 is YNFKEQ. The CDR3 consists of 15 residues. The V end lost 3 bases, the J end lost 8 bases, and 19 bases lay between the germline ends. CDR3 residues: CASSQRQFMGAGYTF. The DNA of the CDR3 is TGTGCCAGCAGCCAGCGACAGTTTATGGGGGCAGGCTACACCTTC.

This clonotype was found many times. The V gene is TRBV24-1, the J gene TRBJ2-2; D might be TRBD1 (6 bases). V lost 7 bases to trimming and J lost 2 bases, with 13 bases between them. Per germline, CDR1 KGHDR and CDR2 SFDVKD. This CDR3 spans 15 amino acids. The CDR3 spells CATSQGTLNTGELFF. The CDR3 coding sequence is TGTGCCACCAGCCAAGGGACACTAAACACCGGGGAGCTGTTTTTT.

This clonotype showed up just a few times. The chain uses TRBV6-2 or TRBV6-3 and TRBJ2-3, with D perhaps matching TRBD2 (5 bases). Germline V gene data show CDR1 as MNHEY and CDR2 as SVGEGT. CDR3 size: 15 residues. Trimming removed 0 bases from V and 1 base from J, with 8 bases in between. The CDR3 DNA follows: TGTGCCAGCAGTTACTCGAGGCGGGGCACAGATACGCAGTATTTT. Translated, it gives CASSYSRRGTDTQYF.

This clonotype was counted ten times or more. The chain recombines TRBV20-1 with TRBJ2-3; perhaps TRBD1 as D (5 bases). V was pared by 2 bases and J by 0 bases, with 9 bases between. The CDR3 is 14 residues long. Germline CDR1 is DFQATT and CDR2 is SNEGSKA (reference sequence). The CDR3 DNA is TGCAGTGCTAGAAACAGGTTGAGCACAGATACGCAGTATTTT. Encoded protein: CSARNRLSTDTQYF.

The V call is TRBV6-5, the J call TRBJ2-3, with 8 bases lining up with TRBD1. V dropped 6 bases and J dropped 6; count of bases not matched to a gene: 2. This CDR3 spans 12 amino acids. Germline values: CDR1 MNHEY, CDR2 SVGAGI. CDR3 DNA: TGTGCCAGCAGGGACAGGGCCGATACGCAGTATTTT. It specifies CASRDRADTQYF.

The CDR3: CATSRGWLAGVSYEQYF. CDR3 coding DNA: TGTGCCACCAGCAGAGGATGGCTAGCGGGCGTCTCCTACGAGCAGTACTTC. The J gene is TRBJ2-7, the V gene TRBV15, with 8 bases fitting TRBD2. Germline V gene data show CDR1 as LNHNV and CDR2 as YYDKDF (reference sequence). Trimming cost V 1 base and J 0 bases; bases outside gene matches: 8. The CDR3 runs to 17 residues.

This clonotype was found many times. The rearrangement links TRBV20-1 to TRBJ1-3, with D unclear. V was clipped by 0 bases and J by 0 bases, with 9 bases between them. The CDR3 loop spans 15 amino acids. The germline V gene encodes CDR1 DFQATT and CDR2 SNEGSKA (reference sequence). CDR3: CSARDGGNSGNTIYF. The CDR3 DNA sequence: TGCAGTGCTAGAGATGGTGGGAACTCTGGAAACACCATATATTTT.

This rearrangement joins TRBV5-1 to TRBJ2-7, with TRBD1 identical over 7 bases. CDR1 and CDR2 from the germline V gene are SGHRS and YFSETQ. Trimming took 4 bases from V and 7 from J; bases not matched to a gene: 17. The CDR3 consists of 16 residues. Here the CDR3 reads CASSAQGQSTAGEQYF. Written as DNA, the CDR3 is TGCGCCAGCAGCGCCCAGGGACAGAGTACCGCCGGGGAGCAGTACTTC.

The chain is built from TRBV6-2 or TRBV6-3 and TRBJ2-2, with a possible D match to TRBD1 (5 bases). Germline V gene lookup returns CDR1 MNHEY and CDR2 SVGEGT. CDR3 size: 16 residues. With 6 bases removed from V and 3 bases from J, the gap between germline ends came to 17 bases. CDR3 nucleotides: TGTGCCAGCAGAAAACAGGAATATGGAGACACCGGGGAGCTGTTTTTT. Its protein product is CASRKQEYGDTGELFF.

The gene calls are TRBV25-1 and TRBJ1-2; TRBD1 is a possible D gene (5 bases). Trimming cost V 9 bases and J 6 bases, with 17 bases left between them. The CDR3 totals 13 residues. Germline CDR1 MGHDK, CDR2 SYGVNS. The CDR3, as DNA: TGTGCCAGATATGACAGTCTGACCGATGGCTACACCTTC. It codes for CARYDSLTDGYTF.

There are a few counts of this clonotype. The junction shows a germline mismatch at one end, possibly a read error. This chain links TRBV7-9 with TRBJ2-5, with 9 bases lining up with TRBD2. The CDR3 runs to 15 residues. Germline V gives CDR1 SEHNR, CDR2 FQNEAQ (reference sequence). The CDR3 here is CASSLALAGQETQHF. The DNA of the CDR3 is TGTGCCAGCAGCTTAGCCCTAGCGGGACAAGAGACCCAGCACTTC.

The sample holds a few counts of this clonotype. The chain joins TRBV12-3 or TRBV12-4 to TRBJ2-1; D uncertain. This CDR3 contains 15 residues. Trimming pared 5 bases from V and 8 bases from J, leaving 19 bases between. In DNA, the CDR3 is TGTGCCAGCAGTCCCTCCTTTAGTTCTCTCTATGAGCAGTTCTTC. It encodes CASSPSFSSLYEQFF.

The table lists this clonotype with many counts. The CDR3 DNA follows: TGTGCCAGCAGCTTAAACGCGTTTGGGCGTAGCGGGAGAGTCAATGAGCAGTTCTTC. This sequence encodes CASSLNAFGRSGRVNEQFF. This sequence joins TRBV7-9 and TRBJ2-1, with 9 positions matching TRBD2. The V gene's germline CDR1 is SEHNR and CDR2 FQNEAQ (reference sequence). The V gene end was trimmed by 2 bases and the J gene end by 6 bases; junction bases not matched to a gene: 17. This CDR3 has 19 residues.

This clonotype was observed once. The rearrangement uses TRBV7-6 and TRBJ2-7; 8 bases agree with TRBD1. CDR3 length: 17 amino acids. The V gene end was trimmed by 4 bases and the J gene end by 5 bases; junction bases not matched to a gene: 16. CDR1 is SGHVS and CDR2 is FNYEAQ in the germline V gene. Here the CDR3 DNA reads TGTGCCAGCAGCTCCTCACAACAGACAGGGGTGGGTAACGAGCAGTACTTC. Protein: CASSSSQQTGVGNEQYF.

This clonotype was seen at least ten times. The chain is built from TRBV5-1 and TRBJ2-7, with D unclear. Germline CDR1 SGHRS, CDR2 YFSETQ. The CDR3 totals 12 residues. V gave up 0 bases and J gave up 6 bases, with 7 bases separating them. The CDR3 is CASSLEVGEQYF. CDR3 nucleotide sequence: TGCGCCAGCAGCTTGGAAGTGGGCGAGCAGTACTTC.

This chain uses TRBV11-3 with TRBJ2-5; 8 bases line up with TRBD1. The CDR3 has 14 amino acids. After removal of 3 bases from V and 4 bases from J, the junction contained 4 bases not matched to a gene. Per the germline V gene, CDR1 is SGHNT and CDR2 is YENEEA. CDR3 amino acids: CASSLVDRGETQYF. CDR3 nucleotides: TGTGCCAGCAGCTTGGTCGACAGGGGAGAGACCCAGTACTTC. Variable domain in full (rest from reference TRBV11-3 and TRBJ2-5): EAGVVQSPRYKIIEKKQPVAFWCNPISGHNTLYWYLQNLGQGPELLIRYENEEAVDDSQLPKDRFSAERLKGVDSTLKIQPAELGDSAVYLCASSLVDRGETQYFGPGTRLLVL.

This clonotype showed up many times. V usage is TRBV9 and J usage is TRBJ2-3, with 14 bases matching TRBD2. The ends lost 4 bases at V and 5 bases at J; junction bases unmatched: 9. The CDR3 totals 17 residues. CDR1 SGDLS and CDR2 YYNGEE come from the germline V gene. CDR3 nucleotides: TGTGCCAGCAGCTTCGGGACTAGCGGGAGTGTAAAAGATACGCAGTATTTT. It specifies CASSFGTSGSVKDTQYF.

This chain connects TRBV24-1 to TRBJ2-3; possible D gene TRBD1, 5 bases. Germline assignment: CDR1 KGHDR and CDR2 SFDVKD. This CDR3 contains 15 residues. The V end lost 5 bases, the J end lost 4 bases, and 15 bases lay between the germline ends. Here the CDR3 DNA reads TGTGCCACCAGTGCTACTTTTTTAGGGGCAGATACGCAGTATTTT. As protein: CATSATFLGADTQYF.

This clonotype has ten or more counts. The J gene is TRBJ2-1, the V gene TRBV12-3 or TRBV12-4; 13 bases fit TRBD2. Unmatched junction bases numbered 6, after V lost 6 bases and J lost 10 bases. The CDR3 runs 14 residues. The CDR3 DNA sequence: TGTGCCAGCAGACCGGGACTAGCGGGGAAAGAGCAGTTCTTC. Amino acid sequence: CASRPGLAGKEQFF.

This clonotype was observed a handful of times. A much larger clone is a single base away; this may be a read error. The rearrangement joins TRBV20-1 to TRBJ1-2; TRBD1 aligns across 9 bases. Germline assignment: CDR1 DFQATT and CDR2 SNEGSKA (reference sequence). The CDR3 extends over 12 amino acids. The CDR3 DNA sequence: TGCAGTGTACAGGGGGCGGGATATGGCTCCACCTTC. It is translated as CSVQGAGYGSTF.

This clonotype has a handful of counts. This rearrangement joins TRBV27 to TRBJ2-1; 13 nucleotides match TRBD2. CDR3 size: 14 residues. The germline CDR1 and CDR2 sequences are MNHEY and SMNVEV (reference sequence). V lost 7 bases to trimming and J lost 4 bases; unmatched junction nucleotides: 1. The CDR3 sequence is CASKGLAGYNEQFF. CDR3 DNA: TGTGCCAGCAAGGGACTAGCGGGGTACAATGAGCAGTTCTTC.